What follows are 17 T cell receptor beta chains derived from one specimen sequenced in a study of T cells after yellow fever vaccination. TCRdb analysed the 5' RACE reads with MiXCR anew, one entry per CDR3 protein. Of more than 80,000 distinct CDR3 sequences listed, under 7% were seen once; the top ten hold over 40%. The source material was CD8+ T cells sorted from PBMCs, sampled 10 days after the yellow fever booster vaccination. These receptors were collected from a man younger than 35 who received the YFV17D yellow fever vaccine.

This clonotype has a count of ten or more. The J gene is TRBJ2-2, the V gene TRBV7-9; possibly TRBD1 for D (6 bases). V dropped 5 bases and J dropped 1 base, with 11 bases sitting between them. CDR3 size: 15 residues. Germline V CDR1 and CDR2: SEHNR, FQNEAQ (reference sequence). The DNA of the CDR3 is TGTGCCAGCAGCAACGGGACATGGAACACCGGGGAGCTGTTTTTT. Residues: CASSNGTWNTGELFF.

This chain uses TRBV27 with TRBJ2-7; maybe TRBD2 (6 bases). With 3 bases removed from V and 0 bases from J, the gap between germline ends came to 9 bases. The CDR3 consists of 14 residues. CDR1 is MNHEY and CDR2 is SMNVEV in the germline V gene (reference sequence). CDR3 nucleotide sequence: TGTGCCAGCAGTTTGTTCGGGAGCTCCTACGAGCAGTACTTC. Translation gives CASSLFGSSYEQYF.

CDR3 residues: CASSLAGGSQETQYF. As DNA, the CDR3 is TGTGCCAGCAGCTTAGCGGGGGGTTCACAAGAGACCCAGTACTTC. The chain joins TRBV11-2 to TRBJ2-5, with 7 bases lining up with TRBD2. The junction had 4 bases not matched to a gene; V was cut back by 1 base and J by 2 bases. This CDR3 has 15 amino acids. CDR1 and CDR2 from the germline V gene are SGHAT and FQNNGV.

This clonotype has only a few counts. The J gene is TRBJ2-1, the V gene TRBV24-1, with D perhaps matching TRBD2 (6 bases). The germline gives CDR1 KGHDR, CDR2 SFDVKD. Trimming stripped 2 bases from V and 7 bases from J, with 14 bases between. The CDR3 has 15 residues. CDR3 loop: CATSDSWGGWNEQFF. The CDR3 DNA is TGTGCCACCAGTGATTCGTGGGGAGGTTGGAATGAGCAGTTCTTC.

This clonotype was seen ten or more times. This chain connects TRBV7-8 to TRBJ2-1, with D perhaps matching TRBD2 (6 bases). Germline V gives CDR1 SGHVS, CDR2 FQNEAQ. The V and J ends lost 3 bases and 7 bases respectively, with 13 bases between them. CDR3 length: 14 amino acids. CDR3 in amino acids: CASSFLALRNEQFF. CDR3 DNA: TGTGCCAGCAGCTTCCTAGCGTTGAGAAATGAGCAGTTCTTC.

The V call is TRBV29-1, the J call TRBJ2-5, with D perhaps matching TRBD2 (6 bases). Trimming removed 0 bases from V and 4 bases from J, with 15 bases in between. This CDR3 is 15 amino acids long. CDR1 and CDR2 from the germline V gene are SQVTM and ANQGSEA. Written as DNA, the CDR3 is TGCAGCGTTGAAGATCCTAGCGTAGAAATAGAGACCCAGTACTTC. Protein sequence: CSVEDPSVEIETQYF.

This clonotype was seen a few times. This sequence joins TRBV2 and TRBJ2-1, with 13 nucleotides matching TRBD2. Germline lookup yields CDR1 SNHLY and CDR2 FYNNEI. After removal of 6 bases from V and 0 bases from J, the junction contained 11 bases not matched to a gene. The CDR3 is 19 residues long. In nucleotides, the CDR3 is TGTGCCAGCAGGGTCCCGGGACTAGCGGGAACTGCCTCCTACAATGAGCAGTTCTTC. Encoded protein: CASRVPGLAGTASYNEQFF.

This clonotype has only a few counts. The chain uses TRBV29-1 and TRBJ2-1, with D perhaps TRBD1 (6 bases). CDR3 length equals 12 residues. Per the germline V gene, CDR1 is SQVTM and CDR2 is ANQGSEA. Trimming removed 7 bases at V and 9 bases at J, with 16 bases between. The CDR3 sequence is CSAEGEGGEQFF. The CDR3 DNA sequence: TGCAGCGCTGAGGGGGAAGGAGGTGAGCAGTTCTTC.

The table lists this clonotype with a few counts. The V gene is TRBV6-2 or TRBV6-3, the J gene TRBJ2-3; tentatively, D is TRBD1 (5 bases). With 6 bases removed from V and 2 bases from J, the gap between germline ends came to 15 bases. The CDR3 consists of 15 residues. The germline V gene has CDR1 MNHEY and CDR2 SVGEGT. This CDR3 is CASSPGQGATDTQYF. The CDR3 DNA reads TGTGCCAGCAGCCCAGGCCAGGGCGCCACAGATACGCAGTATTTT.

This clonotype was picked up a small number of times. The V gene is TRBV4-3, the J gene TRBJ2-1; TRBD2 matches at 7 bases. The germline V gene has CDR1 LGHNA and CDR2 YSLEER. After removal of 3 bases from V and 5 bases from J, the junction contained 7 bases not matched to a gene. The CDR3 totals 15 residues. CDR3 in amino acids: CASSQRLAVHNEQFF. The CDR3 bases are TGCGCCAGCAGCCAGAGACTAGCTGTCCACAATGAGCAGTTCTTC.

This clonotype came up a few times. The chain employs TRBV21-1 and TRBJ2-6; the D call TRBD1 from the table was never checked on the DNA. TRBV21-1 constitutes a pseudogene. This CDR3 region has 17 residues. CDR3 residues: CASSTPPGYSGANVLTF. The CDR3 nucleotides read TGTGCCAGCAGCACGCCCCCGGGCTACTCTGGGGCCAACGTCCTGACTTTC.

This clonotype was picked up a small number of times. CDR3 sequence: CASSLTSREPSGNTIYF. The DNA of the CDR3 is TGCGCCAGCAGCTTGACGTCCCGGGAACCCTCTGGAAACACCATATATTTT. V gene TRBV5-1 combines with J gene TRBJ1-3, with D hard to call. CDR1 is SGHRS and CDR2 is YFSETQ in the germline V gene. Trimming took off 1 base at V and 0 bases at J, with 14 bases between the two ends. The CDR3 is 17 residues long.

This clonotype showed up just a few times. J is TRBJ2-7 and V is TRBV6-5; 7 bases agree with TRBD1. Trimming took 3 bases from V and 1 from J; bases not matched to a gene: 6. The CDR3 loop spans 15 amino acids. In germline, CDR1 is MNHEY, CDR2 SVGAGI. The CDR3, as DNA: TGTGCCAGCAGTTATCAGGGGGATCGTTCCTACGAGCAGTACGTC. Its protein product is CASSYQGDRSYEQYV.

This clonotype was detected only a few times. The chain carries TRBV6-2 or TRBV6-3 and TRBJ2-5; TRBD1 might be the D (5 bases). The ends were cut back, 6 bases at V and 2 bases at J, with 25 bases in the middle. The CDR3 is made up of 18 amino acids. CDR1 and CDR2 from the germline V gene are MNHEY and SVGEGT. The CDR3 here is CASRPLRPPREKQETQYF. In DNA form, the CDR3 reads TGTGCCAGCAGACCCCTTCGGCCCCCCAGGGAAAAGCAAGAGACCCAGTACTTC.

This clonotype was observed a few times. J is TRBJ2-7 and V is TRBV12-3 or TRBV12-4, with D maybe TRBD2 (7 bases). CDR3 length: 15 amino acids. Trimming took off 1 base at V and 4 bases at J, with 14 bases between the two ends. CDR3 sequence reads: CASSLGSGGFYEQYV. CDR3 bases: TGTGCCAGCAGTTTAGGTTCGGGGGGCTTTTACGAGCAGTACGTC.

At least ten counts were recorded for this clonotype. V and J are TRBV11-2 and TRBJ2-7; D gene ambiguous. Trimming left V 6 bases short and J 1 base short, with 10 bases between. From germline, CDR1 is SGHAT and CDR2 FQNNGV. The CDR3 loop spans 13 amino acids. The CDR3 spells CASSPGPSYEQYV. CDR3 sequence (DNA): TGTGCCAGCAGTCCCGGGCCGTCCTACGAGCAGTACGTC.

V and J are TRBV4-3 and TRBJ2-7; the D call may be TRBD1 or TRBD2 (6 bases each). Germline CDR1 is LGHNA and CDR2 is YSLEER. Between the trimmed V and J ends, which lost 0 bases and 3 bases, there was a span of 12 bases. The CDR3 is made up of 15 amino acids. The CDR3, as DNA: TGCGCCAGCAGCCAAGATAGGGGGGTACACTACGAGCAGTACTTC. Residues: CASSQDRGVHYEQYF.